These T cell receptor beta chains were read from a single sample in a study of identifying expanded T cells in peripheral blood. Sequencing was performed with immunoSEQ multiplex PCR; in TCRdb, only in-frame clones are kept and a portion is missing. Here the sample spans roughly 96,000 clones, approximately 86% being singletons. Specimen: blood. The source is a person between 18 and 75 years old in good health. The CDR3 runs from the conserved cysteine through the conserved F or W. D genes are given only for firm matches. The size entry is marked missing in some rows and otherwise reads once, few, many or a size class.

NA,NA,TRBV5-1,TRBJ1-1,TGCGCCAGCAGCCGGGGGACACCAGGCACTGAAGCTTTCTTT,CASSRGTPGTEAFF
NA,NA,TRBV7-9,TRBJ1-5,TGTGCCAGCAGCAAATCGACCGGTCTGGGGAGCAATCAGCCCCAGCATTTT,CASSKSTGLGSNQPQHF
NA,NA,TRBV30,TRBJ1-5,TGTGCCTGGAGTAGGAAGGGAGGGTATCAGCCCCAGCATTTT,CAWSRKGGYQPQHF
NA,NA,TRBV27,TRBJ1-6,TGTGCCAGCAGTTTATCCCACGTGTCCTATAATTCACCCCTCCACTTT,CASSLSHVSYNSPLHF
NA,TRBD1,TRBV5-1,TRBJ1-1,TGCGCCAGCAGCTTGGCCGGGACAGGGGGTACGTGGGCTTTCTTT,CASSLAGTGGTWAFF
NA,TRBD1,TRBV11-3,TRBJ2-7,TGTGCCAGCACCGCAACAGGGGGCGCGTACGAGCAGTACTTC,CASTATGGAYEQYF
NA,NA,TRBV7-2,TRBJ2-6,TGTGCCAGCCGCGGGGATACCGGGGCCAACGTCCTGACTTTC,CASRGDTGANVLTF
NA,NA,TRBV6-5,TRBJ1-5,TGTGCCAGCAGCCGTCCGGGTAGTAATCAGCCCCAGCATTTT,CASSRPGSNQPQHF
NA,TRBD2,TRBV14,TRBJ2-1,TGTGCCAGCAGCCAAGATCTCAGGACTAGCGGGAGGGCCCGGGAGCAGTTCTTC,CASSQDLRTSGRAREQFF
NA,TRBD2,TRBV5-4,TRBJ2-1,TGTGCCAGCAGCTTGCAGCGGGGGGCCCTTTACAATGAGCAGTTCTTC,CASSLQRGALYNEQFF
NA,NA,TRBV15,TRBJ2-3,TGTGCCACCAGCAGAGACCCAGGTAGTACAGATACGCAGTATTTT,CATSRDPGSTDTQYF
NA,NA,TRBV27,TRBJ2-7,TGTGCCAGCGGAGACTACGAGCAGTACTTC,CASGDYEQYF
NA,TRBD1,TRBV12-5,TRBJ2-1,TGTGCTAGTGGTTTGGTACTCGGGACAGGGCCCAATGAGCAGTTCTTC,CASGLVLGTGPNEQFF
NA,NA,TRBV18,TRBJ1-1,TGTGCCAGCTCACCGCAGGGAAACACTGAAGCTTTCTTT,CASSPQGNTEAFF
NA,NA,TRBV19,TRBJ2-5,TGTGCCAGTAGTATAATCCGGCCCTCAGGGGGGGAGACCCAGTACTTC,CASSIIRPSGGETQYF
NA,NA,TRBV4-1,TRBJ2-1,TGCGCCAGCAGCCACCTGGGCTCGGGGAACAATGAGCAGTTCTTC,CASSHLGSGNNEQFF
NA,TRBD2,TRBV15,TRBJ2-1,TGTGCCACCAGCAGAGGGGTGGCGGGAGAGAACAATGAGCAGTTCTTC,CATSRGVAGENNEQFF
NA,TRBD1,TRBV27,TRBJ2-3,TGTGCCAGCAGTTTGATGGGACAGCTTTTCACAGATACGCAGTATTTT,CASSLMGQLFTDTQYF
NA,TRBD1,TRBV7-6,TRBJ1-1,TGTGCCAGCAGCTCTAGACAGGGGATGAACACTGAAGCTTTCTTT,CASSSRQGMNTEAFF
once,NA,TRBV18,TRBJ1-3,TGTGCCAGCTCACCCCCCGGCGGACTCTTGGGAAACACCATATATTTT,CASSPPGGLLGNTIYF
once,NA,TRBV7-2,TRBJ2-3,TGTGCCAGCAGCTTAGGCCTCAGGGGTATAAGGGATACGCAGTATTTT,CASSLGLRGIRDTQYF
NA,NA,TRBV12-5,TRBJ2-1,TGTGCTAGTGGTCCCCCCCAGCATGAGGTGCAGTTCTTC,CASGPPQHEVQFF
NA,NA,TRBV15,TRBJ2-3,TGTGCCACCAGCAGAGATAACTACCTTACTAGCACAGATACGCAGTATTTT,CATSRDNYLTSTDTQYF
NA,NA,TRBV30,TRBJ1-4,TGTGCCTGGAGTGTACCCGGGGCCTCTAGGGAAAAACTGTTTTTT,CAWSVPGASREKLFF
NA,TRBD2,TRBV6-5,TRBJ2-7,TGTGCCAGCGGGAGGGCCCTCAGTGGGTTCTACGAGCAGTACTTC,CASGRALSGFYEQYF
NA,TRBD1,TRBV30,TRBJ2-2,TGTGCCTGGGATACCGGGACAGCGAACACCGGGGAGCTGTTTTTT,CAWDTGTANTGELFF
NA,NA,TRBV6-5,TRBJ1-1,TGTGCCAGCAGTTCAGGCCGACTAGAGGCTTTCTTT,CASSSGRLEAFF
NA,NA,TRBV7-3,TRBJ2-7,TGTGCCAGCAGCTACACACGGGACGGCGAGCAGTACTTC,CASSYTRDGEQYF
NA,NA,TRBV6-1,TRBJ2-2,TGTGCCAGCAGTGAAGAGGGAGCCCTCCCCGGGGAGCTGTTTTTT,CASSEEGALPGELFF
NA,TRBD1,TRBV5-1,TRBJ2-1,TGCGCCAGCAGCTTCCGTCCGACAGGGCACAATGAGCAGTTCTTC,CASSFRPTGHNEQFF
once,NA,TRBV18,TRBJ1-2,TGTGCCAGCTCACCGTTGGCGTTGGGCGAAGGGGTCTTTGGCTATGGCTACACCTTC,CASSPLALGEGVFGYGYTF
NA,TRBD1,TRBV18,TRBJ1-4,TGTGCCAGCTCACCGCGTACAGGGGTGCGGGAAAAACTGTTTTTT,CASSPRTGVREKLFF
NA,NA,TRBV29-1,TRBJ2-7,TGCAGCGTTGGCGCTGGCTCGCGCGAGCAGTACTTC,CSVGAGSREQYF
once,NA,TRBV5-6,TRBJ1-2,TGTGCCAGCAGGGAGGAATGGAGCTATGGCTACACCTTC,CASREEWSYGYTF
once,NA,TRBV11-3,TRBJ1-1,TGTGCCAGCAGCTTAGATCCCGGGAACACTGAAGCTTTCTTT,CASSLDPGNTEAFF
once,NA,TRBV5-1,TRBJ1-5,TGCGCCAGCAGCTTGACAGGGCGTAATAGCAATCAGCCCCAGCATTTT,CASSLTGRNSNQPQHF
NA,NA,TRBV25-1,TRBJ1-4,TGTGCCAGCAGTGACAGTCGTGTGGCTAATGAAAAACTGTTTTTT,CASSDSRVANEKLFF
NA,NA,TRBV12-2,TRBJ1-2,TGTGCAAGTCGCCGTACAGGGGGTGACTATGGCTACACCTTC,CASRRTGGDYGYTF
NA,NA,TRBV5-1,TRBJ2-1,TGCGCCAGCAGCTTGGGACTACCCGAGAATGAGCAGTTCTTC,CASSLGLPENEQFF
NA,NA,TRBV10-2,TRBJ2-7,TGCGCCAGCAGTGAGCCCCAATTGGGGCTGGTAACCGAGCAGTACTTC,CASSEPQLGLVTEQYF
few,NA,TRBV11-2,TRBJ2-7,TGTGCCAGCAGTTTTGACCGAGGAGGAGTCACCTACGAGCAGTACTTC,CASSFDRGGVTYEQYF
NA,NA,TRBV9,TRBJ2-6,TGTGCCAGCAGCGTAACCAGACACTCTGGGGCCAACGTCCTGACTTTC,CASSVTRHSGANVLTF